These 28 T cell receptor beta chains share one sample of origin, sequenced in a study of T cell changes during pregnancy in multiple sclerosis. Sequencing was performed with immunoSEQ multiplex PCR; in TCRdb, only in-frame clones are kept and a portion is missing. The sample lists 50,000 to 60,000 clones, roughly nine tenths occurring once. Source: peripheral blood, taken in the first trimester of pregnancy. The receptors stem from a female donor in good health, enrolled as a control in a pregnancy study.

This rearrangement joins TRBV5-4 to TRBJ1-2; 9 bases map to TRBD1. V lost 3 bases to trimming and J lost 6 bases; unmatched junction nucleotides: 6. The CDR3 contains 14 residues. Germline V gene lookup returns CDR1 SGHNT and CDR2 YYREEE (reference sequence). The CDR3 nucleotides are TGTGCCAGCAGCTCCCGACAGGGGGGAGATGGCTACACCTTC. This codes for CASSSRQGGDGYTF.

V gene TRBV2 combines with J gene TRBJ2-1; no clear D gene. CDR3 size: 16 residues. Per germline, CDR1 SNHLY and CDR2 FYNNEI. Deletions cut 5 bases from V and 1 base from J, with 15 bases between. The CDR3 protein is CASSQLTFGSYNEQFF. The CDR3 DNA reads TGTGCCAGCAGTCAGTTGACTTTCGGATCCTACAATGAGCAGTTCTTC.

This chain joins TRBV15 and TRBJ2-7; D remains unclear. CDR1 and CDR2 from the germline V gene are LNHNV and YYDKDF (reference sequence). Trimming removed 2 bases at V and 2 bases at J, with 16 bases between. The CDR3 consists of 16 residues. CDR3 DNA: TGTGCCACCAGCAGACACCCCGAGGTTCGTCCCTACGAGCAGTACTTC. Amino acids: CATSRHPEVRPYEQYF. Together with reference TRBV15 and TRBJ2-7, the CDR3 gives the full variable domain: DAMVIQNPRYQVTQFGKPVTLSCSQTLNHNVMYWYQQKSSQAPKLLFHYYDKDFNNEADTPDNFQSRRPNTSFCFLDIRSPGLGDTAMYLCATSRHPEVRPYEQYFGPGTRLTVT.

The chain uses TRBV19 and TRBJ2-3; D not certain. The length of the CDR3 is 13 residues. Germline-derived CDR1 and CDR2 are LNHDA and SQIVND (reference sequence). V gave up 1 base and J gave up 6 bases, with 8 bases separating them. DNA of the CDR3: TGTGCCAGTAGTATAGCGTTCAGGGATACGCAGTATTTT. This codes for CASSIAFRDTQYF.

This clone was counted a few times. This chain connects TRBV4-2 to TRBJ1-1; D is ambiguous. This CDR3 is 15 amino acids long. Germline V lookup: CDR1 LGHNA, CDR2 YNFKEQ. V was pared by 0 bases and J by 0 bases, with 8 bases between. CDR3 bases: TGTGCCAGCAGCCAAGAGGCACGCATGAACACTGAAGCTTTCTTT. Amino acid sequence: CASSQEARMNTEAFF.

This clone was detected a few times. This sequence joins TRBV6-1 and TRBJ2-2; D may be TRBD2 (6 bases). The CDR3 extends over 15 amino acids. V lost 8 bases to trimming and J lost 6 bases, with 19 bases between them. Germline CDR1 reads MNHNS; CDR2 reads SASEGT. The CDR3 DNA is TGTGCCAGCGGGGTGAGCCAGGAGGGAGCCGGGGAGCTGTTTTTT. This sequence encodes CASGVSQEGAGELFF.

The chain employs TRBV27 and TRBJ2-1; D possibly corresponds to TRBD1 (7 bases). CDR1 MNHEY and CDR2 SMNVEV come from the germline V gene (reference sequence). The CDR3 is made up of 20 amino acids. V dropped 3 bases and J dropped 4 bases, with 28 bases sitting between them. DNA for the CDR3: TGTGCCAGCAGTTTTGTGGGAGGAGGGGGCGAATATGGGGAATACAATGAGCAGTTCTTC. Translation: CASSFVGGGGEYGEYNEQFF.

This clone has just one count. This chain links TRBV19 with TRBJ1-1, with 7 positions matching TRBD1. The CDR3 runs to 14 residues. Trimming cost V 3 bases and J 7 bases; bases outside gene matches: 8. Looked up from germline, CDR1 is LNHDA and CDR2 is SQIVND (reference sequence). The CDR3 DNA follows: TGTGCCAGTAGTATTCCAGGGACAGCTGATGAAGCTTTCTTT. Its translation is CASSIPGTADEAFF.

V is TRBV11-2 and J is TRBJ1-2; TRBD1 matches 9 bases. Germline CDR1 SGHAT, CDR2 FQNNGV. There are 16 residues in the CDR3. With 4 bases clipped from V and 2 bases from J, the junction kept 8 bases outside the gene matches. CDR3 loop: CASSSPRTGANYGYTF. The CDR3 nucleotides read TGTGCCAGCAGCTCTCCTCGGACAGGGGCCAACTATGGCTACACCTTC.

This clone has just one count. This chain connects TRBV19 to TRBJ2-1, with 10 bases matching TRBD2. V was pared by 7 bases and J by 4 bases, with 7 bases of the junction left unmatched. Germline values: CDR1 LNHDA, CDR2 SQIVND (reference sequence). The CDR3 totals 15 residues. The DNA for the CDR3 is TGTGCCAGTAAGACTAGCGGGCCTGTTTACAATGAGCAGTTCTTC. The encoded protein is CASKTSGPVYNEQFF. Together with reference TRBV19 and TRBJ2-1, the CDR3 gives the full variable domain: DGGITQSPKYLFRKEGQNVTLSCEQNLNHDAMYWYRQDPGQGLRLIYYSQIVNDFQKGDIAEGYSVSREKKESFPLTVTSAQKNPTAFYLCASKTSGPVYNEQFFGPGTRLTVL.

This chain joins TRBV5-1 and TRBJ1-6; D is perhaps TRBD1 (5 bases). V dropped 7 bases and J dropped 7 bases, with 9 bases sitting between them. Germline V CDR1 and CDR2: SGHRS, YFSETQ. The CDR3 sequence is 12 residues long. CDR3 protein: CASGQGNSPLHF. DNA for the CDR3: TGCGCCAGCGGGCAGGGCAATTCACCCCTCCACTTT.

This chain connects TRBV7-2 to TRBJ2-2; the D gene is possibly TRBD2 (5 bases). The length of the CDR3 is 14 residues. Germline V gene lookup returns CDR1 SGHTA and CDR2 FQGNSA. The V end lost 5 bases, the J end lost 1 base, and 8 bases lay between the germline ends. The CDR3: CASSARGNTGELFF. The CDR3 DNA is TGTGCCAGCAGCGCCCGGGGGAACACCGGGGAGCTGTTTTTT.

The sample holds one count of this clone. The CDR3 here is CASSLSRDEQFF. The CDR3 DNA reads as TGTGCCAGCAGTTTATCGAGGGATGAGCAGTTCTTC. This rearrangement joins TRBV28 to TRBJ2-1, with TRBD2 as a possible D gene (5 bases). CDR3 length: 12 amino acids. Germline values: CDR1 MDHEN, CDR2 SYDVKM. Deletions cut 1 base from V and 8 bases from J, with 6 bases between.

J is TRBJ2-3 and V is TRBV5-6; TRBD2 matches 7 bases. Germline loops: CDR1 SGHDT, CDR2 YYEEEE. Trimming at V came to 2 bases and at J to 0 bases, leaving 6 bases not matched to a gene. There are 16 residues in the CDR3. CDR3 amino acids: CASSFRLASSTDTQYF. The CDR3 DNA sequence: TGTGCCAGCAGCTTTAGACTAGCCTCTAGCACAGATACGCAGTATTTT.

The chain joins TRBV5-5 to TRBJ2-5, with TRBD2 as a possible D gene (5 bases). The CDR3 is made up of 14 amino acids. V was pared by 0 bases and J by 5 bases, with 11 bases between. Germline assignment: CDR1 SGHKS and CDR2 YYEKEE (reference sequence). CDR3 sequence: CASSLGLPGETQYF. In nucleotides, the CDR3 is TGTGCCAGCAGCTTGGGACTACCCGGGGAGACCCAGTACTTC.

The rearrangement uses TRBV5-1 and TRBJ2-7, with 12 bases identical to TRBD2. Germline V gene sequence: CDR1 SGHRS, CDR2 YFSETQ. The CDR3 length is 13 residues. The V gene end was trimmed by 6 bases and the J gene end by 5 bases; junction bases not matched to a gene: 3. CDR3: CASTRTSGDEQYF. DNA of the CDR3: TGCGCCAGCACCCGGACTAGCGGGGACGAGCAGTACTTC.

The rearrangement uses TRBV7-9 and TRBJ1-5; the D gene is possibly TRBD1 (6 bases). V lost 5 bases and J lost 9, with 8 bases in between. CDR3 length: 11 residues. Germline CDR1 reads SEHNR; CDR2 reads FQNEAQ (reference sequence). This chain's CDR3 is CASSQGGPQHF. In DNA, the CDR3 is TGTGCCAGCAGCCAAGGGGGGCCCCAGCATTTT. The full variable domain, in which reference TRBV7-9 and TRBJ1-5 provide the parts outside the CDR3, is DTGVSQNPRHKITKRGQNVTFRCDPISEHNRLYWYRQTLGQGPEFLTYFQNEAQLEKSRLLSDRFSAERPKGSFSTLEIQRTEQGDSAMYLCASSQGGPQHFGDGTRLSIL.

The V gene is TRBV2, the J gene TRBJ2-7, with 10 bases fitting TRBD1. The CDR3 extends over 14 amino acids. J lost 5 bases, V lost 6 bases, and 7 bases had no gene match. Germline loops: CDR1 SNHLY, CDR2 FYNNEI. The CDR3 sequence: CASRYRDRGHEQYF. The CDR3, as DNA: TGTGCCAGCAGATACCGGGACAGGGGCCACGAGCAGTACTTC.

V is TRBV19 and J is TRBJ2-1, with 9 bases identical to TRBD2. V was pared by 3 bases and J by 8 bases, with 8 bases of the junction left unmatched. The CDR3 has 15 residues. CDR1 and CDR2 from the germline V gene are LNHDA and SQIVND (reference sequence). The CDR3 DNA is TGTGCCAGTAGTATCCGCCGGACTAGCGTCTATGAGCAGTTCTTC. Its translation is CASSIRRTSVYEQFF.

This chain links TRBV5-1 with TRBJ2-3; TRBD2 aligns across 12 bases. CDR1 is SGHRS, CDR2 YFSETQ, per germline. V dropped 4 bases and J dropped 5; count of bases not matched to a gene: 14. The CDR3 totals 18 residues. DNA of the CDR3: TGCGCCAGCAGCCCGGCGTCACTAGCGGGGGGCCGGGGAGATACGCAGTATTTT. It yields the protein CASSPASLAGGRGDTQYF.

This chain connects TRBV6-1 to TRBJ1-2, with 8 bases lining up with TRBD1. Unmatched junction bases numbered 5, after V lost 4 bases and J lost 7 bases. Per germline, CDR1 MNHNS and CDR2 SASEGT. The CDR3 spans 13 residues. Here the CDR3 reads CASSADRDSGYTF. Written as DNA, the CDR3 is TGTGCCAGCAGTGCGGACAGGGACTCTGGCTACACCTTC.

This clone has a single count. The chain is built from TRBV5-8 and TRBJ1-6, with D unresolved. The V and J ends lost 4 bases and 6 bases respectively, with 11 bases between them. The length of the CDR3 is 14 residues. Germline V CDR1 and CDR2: SGHTS, YDEGEE. The CDR3: CASSVVPVNSPLHF. The CDR3 DNA follows: TGTGCCAGCAGCGTGGTGCCAGTTAATTCACCCCTCCACTTT.

The genes are TRBV7-6 and TRBJ2-3; 10 bases align to TRBD2. Trimming removed 2 bases from V and 6 bases from J; junction bases left unmatched: 5. CDR3 size: 15 residues. Germline lookup yields CDR1 SGHVS and CDR2 FNYEAQ. CDR3 region: CASSLSGGAWDTQYF. CDR3 sequence (DNA): TGTGCCAGCAGCTTAAGCGGGGGGGCTTGGGATACGCAGTATTTT.

J is TRBJ2-7 and V is TRBV10-3; TRBD1 matches 10 bases. The junction had 7 bases not matched to a gene; V was cut back by 0 bases and J by 5 bases. The CDR3 runs 16 residues. CDR1 ENHRY and CDR2 SYGVKD come from the germline V gene. As DNA, the CDR3 is TGTGCCATCAGTGAGTCGACAGGGGGCGCGTGGAACGAGCAGTACTTC. Its translation is CAISESTGGAWNEQYF.

The J gene is TRBJ2-4, the V gene TRBV19, with D perhaps matching TRBD1 (6 bases). CDR1 and CDR2 from the germline V gene are LNHDA and SQIVND (reference sequence). V lost 7 bases to trimming and J lost 0 bases, with 7 bases between them. CDR3 length: 13 residues. DNA for the CDR3: TGTGCCAGTAAGGGGGTAGCCAAAAACATTCAGTACTTC. Protein: CASKGVAKNIQYF.

This chain joins TRBV2 and TRBJ2-1, with a possible D match to TRBD1 (6 bases). Germline V lookup: CDR1 SNHLY, CDR2 FYNNEI. This CDR3 is 13 amino acids long. The germline V and J ends were trimmed by 6 bases and 8 bases, with 14 bases remaining between them. The CDR3 here is CASRQGWTDEQFF. CDR3 DNA: TGTGCCAGCAGACAGGGATGGACGGATGAGCAGTTCTTC.

The chain couples TRBV18 to TRBJ2-7; possibly TRBD1 for D (5 bases). CDR1 and CDR2 from the germline V gene are KGHSH and LQKENI. This CDR3 is built from 15 residues. The germline V and J ends were trimmed by 0 bases and 5 bases, with 14 bases remaining between them. CDR3 amino acids: CASSPPAGAPHEQYF. DNA for the CDR3: TGTGCCAGCTCACCACCGGCTGGGGCACCCCACGAGCAGTACTTC.

The CDR3 protein is CASYGRGNNEQFF. The DNA for the CDR3 is TGTGCCAGCTACGGAAGGGGGAACAATGAGCAGTTCTTC. This chain connects TRBV2 to TRBJ2-1, with D possibly matching TRBD1 (6 bases). V was pared by 8 bases and J by 5 bases, with 13 bases between. The germline gives CDR1 SNHLY, CDR2 FYNNEI. The CDR3 extends over 13 amino acids.